This TCR beta chain was sequenced for a study of cytomegalovirus exposure and HLA in healthy donors. The V and J ends lost 2 bases and 0 bases respectively, with 8 bases between them. Germline CDR1 and CDR2: SGHDT and YYEEEE. The CDR3 is 14 residues long. The repertoire was sequenced with immunoSEQ multiplex PCR; TCRdb's copy has only in-frame clones and lacks some. The repertoire holds more than 90,000 clones, with more than 75% as singletons. Specimen: PBMCs. The chain carries TRBV5-6 and TRBJ2-5, with D uncertain. The TCR originated in a young man in good health and CMV-seronegative. CDR3: CASSFRANQETQYF. CDR3 in DNA: TGTGCCAGCAGCTTTAGAGCCAACCAAGAGACCCAGTACTTC.